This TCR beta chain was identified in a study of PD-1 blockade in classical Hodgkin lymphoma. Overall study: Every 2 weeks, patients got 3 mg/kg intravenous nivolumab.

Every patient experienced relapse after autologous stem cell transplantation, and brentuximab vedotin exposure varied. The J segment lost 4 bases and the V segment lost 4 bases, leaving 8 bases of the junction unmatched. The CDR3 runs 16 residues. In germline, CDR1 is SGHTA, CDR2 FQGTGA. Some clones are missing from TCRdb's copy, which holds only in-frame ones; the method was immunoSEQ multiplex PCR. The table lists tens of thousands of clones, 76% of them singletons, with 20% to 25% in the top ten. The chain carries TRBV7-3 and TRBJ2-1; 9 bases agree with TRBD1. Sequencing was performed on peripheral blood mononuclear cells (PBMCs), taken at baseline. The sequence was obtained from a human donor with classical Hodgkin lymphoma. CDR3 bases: TGTGCCAGCAGCTCCCAGGTGGACAGGGGATACAATGAGCAGTTCTTC. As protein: CASSSQVDRGYNEQFF.